Below are 9 T cell receptor beta chains sequenced from a single sample in a study of control samples from healthy donors and cancer patients. Sequencing used immunoSEQ multiplex PCR; TCRdb keeps in-frame clones, though not all of them. Of about 220,000 clones in the sample, about 95% are singletons; the top ten hold approximately 1.4%. Material for sequencing was blood. These TCRs come from a man between 45 and 60 years old in good health.

The V and J genes are TRBV7-9 and TRBJ2-3, with 7 bases identical to TRBD1. CDR3 length equals 14 residues. With 7 bases clipped from V and 0 bases from J, the junction kept 4 bases outside the gene matches. Germline V gene sequence: CDR1 SEHNR, CDR2 FQNEAQ (reference sequence). CDR3 DNA sequence: TGTGCCAGCACTAGACAGGGCAGCACAGATACGCAGTATTTT. As protein: CASTRQGSTDTQYF. Using reference TRBV7-9 and TRBJ2-3 for the parts outside the CDR3, the full variable domain is DTGVSQNPRHKITKRGQNVTFRCDPISEHNRLYWYRQTLGQGPEFLTYFQNEAQLEKSRLLSDRFSAERPKGSFSTLEIQRTEQGDSAMYLCASTRQGSTDTQYFGPGTRLTVL.

The chain uses TRBV29-1 and TRBJ1-1; D remains ambiguous. The CDR3 is made up of 11 amino acids. The germline V gene has CDR1 SQVTM and CDR2 ANQGSEA. This chain's CDR3 is CRAGMNTEAFF. The CDR3 nucleotides read TGCAGGGCTGGGATGAACACTGAAGCTTTCTTT.

This chain connects TRBV6-1 to TRBJ1-2; D is perhaps TRBD1 (6 bases). Germline CDR1 reads MNHNS; CDR2 reads SASEGT. The CDR3 loop spans 14 amino acids. V dropped 1 base and J dropped 4 bases, with 10 bases sitting between them. CDR3 nucleotide sequence: TGTGCCAGCAGTGAAGGGGGGGCCGGCTATGGCTACACCTTC. Protein sequence: CASSEGGAGYGYTF.

CDR3 bases: TGTGCCAGCAGCCCACCGGGATACACAGATACGCAGTATTTT. Translation: CASSPPGYTDTQYF. The chain carries TRBV7-2 and TRBJ2-3; maybe TRBD2 (5 bases). Germline V gene sequence: CDR1 SGHTA, CDR2 FQGNSA. Deletions cut 5 bases from V and 2 bases from J, with 11 bases between. The CDR3 extends over 14 amino acids. Drawing the rest from reference TRBV7-2 and TRBJ2-3, the complete variable domain is GAGVSQSPSNKVTEKGKDVELRCDPISGHTALYWYRQSLGQGLEFLIYFQGNSAPDKSGLPSDRFSAERTGGSVSTLTIQRTQQEDSAVYLCASSPPGYTDTQYFGPGTRLTVL.

The chain is built from TRBV18 and TRBJ1-5; TRBD1 matches at 11 bases. Germline values: CDR1 KGHSH, CDR2 LQKENI. There are 15 residues in the CDR3. J was trimmed by 2 bases and V by 5 bases; bases with no gene match: 2. The CDR3 coding sequence is TGTGCCAGCTCATGGACAGGGGGCGGCAATCAGCCCCAGCATTTT. The encoded protein is CASSWTGGGNQPQHF.

The CDR3 DNA reads as TGTGCCAGCAGCCCTCCCGACACTTATGGCTACACCTTC. It is translated as CASSPPDTYGYTF. V usage is TRBV11-2 and J usage is TRBJ1-2; no firm D call. Germline CDR1 reads SGHAT; CDR2 reads FQNNGV. CDR3 size: 13 residues. V was clipped by 5 bases and J by 5 bases, with 12 bases between them.

A single count supports this clone. The CDR3 is CASSYVDTQYF. CDR3 nucleotide sequence: TGTGCCAGCAGCTACGTAGATACGCAGTATTTT. The chain couples TRBV11-2 to TRBJ2-3; D gene unclear. The V end was cut by 4 bases, the J end by 5 bases, with 4 bases between. CDR1 SGHAT and CDR2 FQNNGV come from the germline V gene. This CDR3 is 11 amino acids long.

This clone has a single count. The V gene is TRBV6-5, the J gene TRBJ1-1, with TRBD1 matching 10 bases. V lost 6 bases, J lost 5 bases, and 6 bases stayed unmatched. Germline CDR1 MNHEY, CDR2 SVGAGI. CDR3 length: 14 amino acids. The CDR3 nucleotides read TGTGCCAGCAGATACGACAGGGGGCAAACTGAAGCTTTCTTT. Its protein product is CASRYDRGQTEAFF.

The sample holds one count of this clone. The CDR3 here is CSVRQGATNEQFF. The CDR3 DNA sequence: TGCAGCGTTAGACAGGGGGCCACTAATGAGCAGTTCTTC. The chain combines TRBV29-1 with TRBJ2-1; TRBD1 matches at 10 bases. Germline V gives CDR1 SQVTM, CDR2 ANQGSEA. The J segment lost 7 bases and the V segment lost 5 bases, leaving 5 bases of the junction unmatched. The CDR3 loop spans 13 amino acids.